This T cell receptor beta chain was sequenced during a study of blood T cell repertoires in COVID-19. The wider study: Sources were T cells, B-cell-depleted T cells, or PBMCs; the material itself was cDNA or gDNA.

In the source study's methods: Quantification of nucleated cells was approximated via reference gene primer amplification. Clones were sequenced by immunoSEQ multiplex PCR, and TCRdb holds only the in-frame ones, with some missing. V and J calls plus clone size are reproduced from that table; the DNA served to infer D and trimming. Among around 130,000 clones, roughly three quarters were seen once, and the ten largest hold 7.9%. The receptor's source is a human donor in a cohort sampled during active COVID-19. Specimen: peripheral blood.

The CDR3 DNA is TGCGCCAGCAGCTGGGGGGACAGTGCCTACGAGCAGTACTTC. Translation: CASSWGDSAYEQYF. The chain employs TRBV5-1 and TRBJ2-7; tentatively, D is TRBD1 (7 bases). This CDR3 has 14 residues. V lost 3 bases and J lost 2, with 12 bases in between. Germline-derived CDR1 and CDR2 are SGHRS and YFSETQ.